This entry lists 14 T cell receptor beta chains sequenced from one sample in a study of graft-versus-host responses after intestinal transplantation. Their specific antigens are unknown. Generated by immunoSEQ multiplex PCR, the TCRdb table keeps only in-frame clones and is missing some. The sample includes about 94,000 clones, roughly 90% of them seen just once. Here the sequenced sample was unstimulated CD8+ T cells sorted from spleen or lymph node cells, taken before intestinal transplant. These receptors were taken from a human donor who received an intestinal transplant.

The chain links TRBV28 to TRBJ2-1; weak D call: TRBD2 (5 bases). Germline CDR1 is MDHEN and CDR2 is SYDVKM. Trimming shortened V by 6 bases and J by 7 bases, and 13 bases separated the two germline ends. This CDR3 is built from 13 residues. CDR3 region: CASSVLLENEQFF. In DNA, the CDR3 is TGTGCCAGCAGCGTTTTACTAGAAAATGAGCAGTTCTTC.

V and J are TRBV29-1 and TRBJ2-7, with 7 bases identical to TRBD1. Germline CDR1 reads SQVTM; CDR2 reads ANQGSEA. With V trimmed by 5 bases and J by 2 bases, 12 bases remained unmatched. The CDR3 is 15 amino acids. For the CDR3, the DNA is TGCAGCGTTAAAGGGCCGAGACAGGGAGCCTACGAGCAGTACTTC. The encoded protein is CSVKGPRQGAYEQYF.

This chain joins TRBV4-3 and TRBJ2-5, with 11 positions matching TRBD2. CDR1 is LGHNA, CDR2 YSLEER, per germline. The CDR3 totals 16 residues. Trimming cost V 1 base and J 2 bases; bases outside gene matches: 3. This CDR3 is CASSQGGLAEQETQYF. In DNA form, the CDR3 reads TGCGCCAGCAGCCAAGGGGGACTAGCGGAGCAAGAGACCCAGTACTTC.

The CDR3 nucleotides are TGTGCCAGCAGTTTATCGGGGGGGGTGACTCCCTACGAGCAGTACTTC. Amino acids: CASSLSGGVTPYEQYF. This rearrangement joins TRBV27 to TRBJ2-7, with 7 bases that match TRBD2. The CDR3 is 16 residues long. Trimming removed 0 bases from V and 2 bases from J; junction bases left unmatched: 7. Germline CDR1 MNHEY, CDR2 SMNVEV (reference sequence).

This clone was seen only once. This rearrangement joins TRBV2 to TRBJ2-5, with 7 bases lining up with TRBD2. The germline CDR1 and CDR2 sequences are SNHLY and FYNNEI. V was clipped by 3 bases and J by 1 base; unmatched bases: 5. There are 15 residues in the CDR3. The CDR3 DNA is TGTGCCAGCAGTGAGCCCCCTAGCGGCCAAGAGACCCAGTACTTC. This gives the protein CASSEPPSGQETQYF.

This chain joins TRBV19 and TRBJ1-2, with 9 bases lining up with TRBD1. CDR3 length equals 13 residues. Germline-derived CDR1 and CDR2 are LNHDA and SQIVND (reference sequence). V lost 5 bases, J lost 7 bases, and 5 bases stayed unmatched. CDR3 in amino acids: CASSPQGAGGYTF. CDR3 bases: TGTGCCAGTAGTCCACAGGGGGCTGGTGGCTACACCTTC.

The chain couples TRBV25-1 to TRBJ2-5; a weak D match, TRBD2 (5 bases). Trimming stripped 2 bases from V and 1 base from J, with 17 bases between. Germline CDR1 MGHDK, CDR2 SYGVNS. The CDR3 runs to 17 residues. The CDR3: CASSEGRFGSFQETQYF. The DNA of the CDR3 is TGTGCCAGCAGTGAAGGCCGGTTTGGGAGCTTCCAAGAGACCCAGTACTTC.

V gene TRBV7-9 combines with J gene TRBJ1-2; no firm D call. CDR3 size: 13 residues. Germline-derived CDR1 and CDR2 are SEHNR and FQNEAQ (reference sequence). Trimming took 5 bases from V and 1 from J, leaving 8 bases between them. In nucleotides, the CDR3 is TGTGCCAGCAGCGAAGAGGATAACTATGGCTACACCTTC. Protein product: CASSEEDNYGYTF.

J is TRBJ2-2 and V is TRBV7-9; possible D gene TRBD2, 6 bases. Germline V lookup: CDR1 SEHNR, CDR2 FQNEAQ (reference sequence). The V and J ends lost 7 bases and 2 bases respectively, with 14 bases between them. The CDR3 spans 15 residues. The CDR3 loop reads CASIPPGGNTGELFF. The CDR3 region has the DNA TGTGCCAGCATCCCGCCCGGGGGAAACACCGGGGAGCTGTTTTTT.

The V call is TRBV14, the J call TRBJ2-5, with D tentatively TRBD2 (5 bases). The CDR3 totals 14 residues. The germline V and J ends were trimmed by 0 bases and 5 bases, with 10 bases remaining between them. CDR1 is SGHDN, CDR2 FVKESK, per germline. In nucleotides, the CDR3 is TGTGCCAGCAGCCAAGAGGAGGTCGAGGAGACCCAGTACTTC. Its translation: CASSQEEVEETQYF.

The chain employs TRBV10-3 and TRBJ1-2; no reliable D call. V was pared by 3 bases and J by 4 bases, with 12 bases between. Germline V gene sequence: CDR1 ENHRY, CDR2 SYGVKD. This CDR3 has 14 residues. The CDR3 loop reads CAISEEGWGYGYTF. CDR3 sequence (DNA): TGTGCCATCAGTGAAGAGGGTTGGGGCTATGGCTACACCTTC.

This chain links TRBV7-9 with TRBJ1-4, with D perhaps TRBD1 (5 bases). CDR3 length: 12 residues. V shed 5 bases and J shed 7 bases, with 8 bases lying between them. Germline-derived CDR1 and CDR2 are SEHNR and FQNEAQ (reference sequence). The CDR3 is CASSPGGEKLFF. In DNA form, the CDR3 reads TGTGCCAGCAGCCCGGGGGGTGAAAAACTGTTTTTT.

The J gene is TRBJ2-7, the V gene TRBV18, with D perhaps TRBD2 (5 bases). V was clipped by 3 bases and J by 2 bases, with 11 bases between them. The CDR3 loop spans 14 amino acids. Germline assignment: CDR1 KGHSH and CDR2 LQKENI. In DNA, the CDR3 is TGTGCCAGCTCACCCGGACGGGAAACCTACGAGCAGTACTTC. Protein product: CASSPGRETYEQYF.

The chain couples TRBV9 to TRBJ1-4, with a possible D match to TRBD1 (5 bases). CDR1 SGDLS and CDR2 YYNGEE come from the germline V gene. With 0 bases removed from V and 7 bases from J, the gap between germline ends came to 10 bases. CDR3 length: 14 amino acids. The CDR3 protein is CASSVGQPGEKLFF. In nucleotides, the CDR3 is TGTGCCAGCAGCGTAGGACAGCCAGGTGAAAAACTGTTTTTT.